The 5 T cell receptor beta chains below all came from one sample that was sequenced in a study of cytomegalovirus exposure and HLA in healthy donors. Researchers ran the PCR with 60 Vbeta and 13 Jbeta primers. Using immunoSEQ multiplex PCR, the repertoire was profiled, and TCRdb retains in-frame clones only, with some absent. This sample has fewer than 250,000 clones, with approximately 78% found just once. Sequencing used PBMCs. These receptors were taken from a male donor in good health and CMV-seronegative.

This rearrangement joins TRBV5-3 to TRBJ2-3; D is perhaps TRBD1 (6 bases). TRBV5-3 is noted as an ORF with a role that remains uncertain. This CDR3 is 14 amino acids long. Trimming removed 4 bases at V and 1 base at J, with 10 bases between. This CDR3 is CARSPDRRTDTQYF. CDR3 bases: TGTGCCAGAAGCCCCGACAGGCGCACAGATACGCAGTATTTT.

The chain has TRBV19 and TRBJ2-1; 8 bases align to TRBD2. The V segment lost 3 bases and the J segment 6 bases; nucleotides outside the gene matches: 7. The germline V gene encodes CDR1 LNHDA and CDR2 SQIVND (reference sequence). The CDR3 is made up of 15 amino acids. In nucleotides, the CDR3 is TGTGCCAGTAGTATCCTAGCGGGCCCCCCCAATGAGCAGTTCTTC. Translation gives CASSILAGPPNEQFF. The entire variable domain, with the rest obtained from reference TRBV19 and TRBJ2-1, is as follows: DGGITQSPKYLFRKEGQNVTLSCEQNLNHDAMYWYRQDPGQGLRLIYYSQIVNDFQKGDIAEGYSVSREKKESFPLTVTSAQKNPTAFYLCASSILAGPPNEQFFGPGTRLTVL.

Notes on this clone: The junction differs from germline at one of its ends, possibly a read error. This chain links TRBV28 with TRBJ2-1; 7 bases agree with TRBD1. The CDR3 spans 13 residues. The germline gives CDR1 MDHEN, CDR2 SYDVKM. The chain's CDR3 is CASTVTGWAQQLF. CDR3 coding DNA: TGTGCCAGCACCGTGACAGGGTGGGCACAACAGCTCTTC.

The chain carries TRBV11-2 and TRBJ1-2; no clear D gene. The CDR3 is 13 amino acids. Trimming removed 1 base from V and 7 bases from J, with 10 bases in between. Germline CDR1 reads SGHAT; CDR2 reads FQNNGV. The CDR3 spells CASSLAPTGGYTF. Here the CDR3 DNA reads TGTGCCAGCAGCTTAGCTCCGACTGGTGGCTACACCTTC.

The chain joins TRBV18 to TRBJ1-3, with TRBD1 identical over 7 bases. This CDR3 contains 15 residues. Germline V lookup: CDR1 KGHSH, CDR2 LQKENI. The trim removed 2 bases at V and 3 bases at J, leaving 4 bases unmatched. The CDR3 reads CASSPGGGGGNTIYF. The DNA of the CDR3 is TGTGCCAGCTCACCAGGAGGGGGCGGTGGAAACACCATATATTTT.